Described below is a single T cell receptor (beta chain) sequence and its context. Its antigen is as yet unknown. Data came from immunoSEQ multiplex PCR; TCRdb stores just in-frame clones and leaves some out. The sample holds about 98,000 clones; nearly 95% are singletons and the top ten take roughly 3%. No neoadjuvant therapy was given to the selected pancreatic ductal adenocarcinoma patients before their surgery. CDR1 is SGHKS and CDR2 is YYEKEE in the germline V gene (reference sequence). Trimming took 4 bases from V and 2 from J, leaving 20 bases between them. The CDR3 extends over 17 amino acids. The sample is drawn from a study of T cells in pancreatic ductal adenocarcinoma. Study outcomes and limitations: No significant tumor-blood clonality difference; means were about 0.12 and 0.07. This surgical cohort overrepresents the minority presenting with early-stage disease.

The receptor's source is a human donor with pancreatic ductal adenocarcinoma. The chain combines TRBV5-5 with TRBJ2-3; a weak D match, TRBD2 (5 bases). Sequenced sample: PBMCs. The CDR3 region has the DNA TGTGCCAGCAGCCGCCGGAGGACCACCGCCCACACAGATACGCAGTATTTT. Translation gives CASSRRRTTAHTDTQYF. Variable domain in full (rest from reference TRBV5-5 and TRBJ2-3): DAGVTQSPTHLIKTRGQQVTLRCSPISGHKSVSWYQQVLGQGPQFIFQYYEKEERGRGNFPDRFSARQFPNYSSELNVNALLLGDSALYLCASSRRRTTAHTDTQYFGPGTRLTVL.